One and the same sample provided the 27 T cell receptor beta chains below, sequenced in a study of T cells in Graves' hyperthyroidism and ophthalmopathy. The source material, RNA transcripts, was used to amplify TCR beta CDR3 regions. HTBI primers were the set used in a first-round RT-PCR of the TCR CDR3. TCRdb re-called the multiplex PCR reads through MiXCR, storing one row per CDR3 protein. The table includes 600,000 to 900,000 distinct CDR3 sequences, 16% detected once. The sequenced material came from blood. These receptors came from a man between 18 and 35 years old with Graves' hyperthyroidism.

J is TRBJ2-2 and V is TRBV2; D might be TRBD2 (6 bases). Germline CDR1 and CDR2: SNHLY and FYNNEI. Trimming took 7 bases from V and 4 from J, leaving 13 bases between them. The length of the CDR3 is 14 residues. CDR3: CASNWGVSTGELFF. As DNA, the CDR3 is TGTGCCAGCAATTGGGGGGTTTCCACCGGGGAGCTGTTTTTT.

This clonotype was picked up a small number of times. The chain has TRBV4-1 and TRBJ2-7; no reliable D call. Germline CDR1 and CDR2: MGHRA and YSYEKL. The CDR3 consists of 16 residues. The V end lost 2 bases, the J end lost 2 bases, and 16 bases lay between the germline ends. This chain's CDR3 is CASSQNPLNAAYEQYF. The CDR3 nucleotides are TGCGCCAGCAGCCAAAACCCCTTAAACGCGGCCTACGAGCAGTACTTC.

The genes are TRBV27 and TRBJ2-5; 7 bases are shared with TRBD1. This CDR3 has 14 amino acids. The germline V gene has CDR1 MNHEY and CDR2 SMNVEV (reference sequence). The V segment lost 6 bases and the J segment 5 bases; nucleotides outside the gene matches: 9. The CDR3 DNA reads TGTGCCAGCAGCGCCGACAGGGTCGGGGAGACCCAGTACTTC. Its translation is CASSADRVGETQYF.

This clonotype was observed a handful of times. V usage is TRBV29-1 and J usage is TRBJ1-2, with D perhaps TRBD1 (6 bases). Germline assignment: CDR1 SQVTM and CDR2 ANQGSEA. The V end lost 0 bases, the J end lost 8 bases, and 13 bases lay between the germline ends. This CDR3 spans 13 amino acids. The CDR3 loop is CSVEERGGRGYTF. Written as DNA, the CDR3 is TGCAGCGTTGAAGAACGGGGGGGCCGGGGCTACACCTTC.

There are many counts of this clonotype. The gene calls are TRBV7-8 and TRBJ2-7; tentatively, D is TRBD1 or TRBD2 (5 bases each). The CDR3 is made up of 16 amino acids. V was trimmed by 1 base and J by 5 bases, leaving 18 bases between them. CDR1 is SGHVS and CDR2 is FQNEAQ in the germline V gene. The CDR3 spells CASSLEFRGGSNEQYF. In DNA, the CDR3 is TGTGCCAGCAGCTTAGAATTCCGGGGCGGTTCGAACGAGCAGTACTTC.

This clonotype was recorded a few times. The DNA for the CDR3 is TGTGCCAGCAGTTACTCGGCTGAGCAGTTCTTC. Protein: CASSYSAEQFF. The chain links TRBV6-5 to TRBJ2-1; D is ambiguous. The germline gives CDR1 MNHEY, CDR2 SVGAGI. The CDR3 totals 11 residues. Between the trimmed V and J ends, which lost 0 bases and 9 bases, there was a span of 3 bases.

The rearrangement uses TRBV9 and TRBJ1-3, with D perhaps TRBD1 (5 bases). Germline CDR1 is SGDLS and CDR2 is YYNGEE. Trimming pared 4 bases from V and 1 base from J, leaving 12 bases between. CDR3 length: 15 residues. The CDR3 sequence is CASSPGGVSGNTIYF. The CDR3 bases are TGTGCCAGCAGCCCTGGAGGGGTTTCTGGAAACACCATATATTTT.

The CDR3 reads CASSIDPLPAGGSYNEQFF. CDR3 nucleotide sequence: TGTGCCAGTAGTATAGATCCCCTACCAGCGGGAGGCTCCTACAATGAGCAGTTCTTC. The J gene is TRBJ2-1, the V gene TRBV19, with TRBD2 identical over 9 bases. The V segment lost 0 bases and the J segment 0 bases; nucleotides outside the gene matches: 9. Germline V gene sequence: CDR1 LNHDA, CDR2 SQIVND (reference sequence). This CDR3 has 19 amino acids. Filled out from reference TRBV19 and TRBJ2-1, the complete variable domain reads DGGITQSPKYLFRKEGQNVTLSCEQNLNHDAMYWYRQDPGQGLRLIYYSQIVNDFQKGDIAEGYSVSREKKESFPLTVTSAQKNPTAFYLCASSIDPLPAGGSYNEQFFGPGTRLTVL.

This clonotype has just a few counts. The J gene is TRBJ2-2, the V gene TRBV15, with 8 positions matching TRBD2. Germline-derived CDR1 and CDR2 are LNHNV and YYDKDF (reference sequence). Trimming removed 3 bases from V and 2 bases from J; junction bases left unmatched: 2. The CDR3 spans 15 residues. CDR3 nucleotide sequence: TGTGCCACCAGCAGTAGCGGGGTTAACACCGGGGAGCTGTTTTTT. Protein: CATSSSGVNTGELFF.

The chain joins TRBV20-1 to TRBJ2-3; weak D call: TRBD2 (6 bases). This CDR3 contains 16 residues. Germline loops: CDR1 DFQATT, CDR2 SNEGSKA (reference sequence). V was shortened by 0 bases and J by 1 base, with 14 bases between the two germline ends. The CDR3 reads CSARDAAPGGTDTQYF. CDR3 DNA: TGCAGTGCTAGAGATGCAGCCCCGGGGGGCACAGATACGCAGTATTTT.

In this sample, this clonotype turned up a few times. The rearrangement joins TRBV15 to TRBJ2-7; D uncertain. Germline values: CDR1 LNHNV, CDR2 YYDKDF (reference sequence). Trimming left V 5 bases short and J 5 bases short, with 22 bases between. The CDR3 totals 16 residues. The CDR3 DNA reads as TGTGCCACCAGCCGTCCCTCGACATTCGGGCTCGACGAGCAGTACTTC. It encodes CATSRPSTFGLDEQYF.

This clonotype showed up many times. This rearrangement joins TRBV20-1 to TRBJ1-5; a weak D match, TRBD1 (6 bases). The CDR3 loop spans 14 amino acids. The germline gives CDR1 DFQATT, CDR2 SNEGSKA (reference sequence). The V and J ends lost 5 bases and 0 bases respectively, with 11 bases between them. The CDR3 region is CSAYRVYSNQPQHF. The DNA for the CDR3 is TGCAGTGCTTACAGGGTTTATAGCAATCAGCCCCAGCATTTT.

The table lists this clonotype with many counts. The J gene is TRBJ2-4, the V gene TRBV11-2; D gene uncertain. Per the germline V gene, CDR1 is SGHAT and CDR2 is FQNNGV. The V and J ends lost 1 base and 0 bases respectively, with 7 bases between them. The CDR3 has 15 residues. The chain's CDR3 is CASSLGRVAKNIQYF. CDR3 DNA sequence: TGTGCCAGCAGCTTAGGAAGGGTAGCCAAAAACATTCAGTACTTC. Looking up the rest from reference TRBV11-2 and TRBJ2-4 gives the full variable domain: EAGVAQSPRYKIIEKRQSVAFWCNPISGHATLYWYQQILGQGPKLLIQFQNNGVVDDSQLPKDRFSAERLKGVDSTLKIQPAKLEDSAVYLCASSLGRVAKNIQYFGAGTRLSVL.

The J gene is TRBJ2-4, the V gene TRBV20-1; D not certain. Germline values: CDR1 DFQATT, CDR2 SNEGSKA (reference sequence). Trimming removed 0 bases at V and 6 bases at J, with 12 bases between. The CDR3 runs to 14 residues. Here the CDR3 DNA reads TGCAGTGCTAGAGATAGGGATAAGGCAAACATTCAGTACTTC. Protein: CSARDRDKANIQYF.

This clonotype was counted a few times. The junction shows a germline mismatch at one end, possibly a read error. J is TRBJ2-1 and V is TRBV12-5; 8 nucleotides agree with TRBD1. The CDR3 has 13 residues. From germline, CDR1 is LGHNT and CDR2 FRNRAP. The CDR3 loop is CASDLTGVNEQFF. As DNA, the CDR3 is TGTGCTAGTGATTTGACAGGGGTCAATGAGCAGTTCTTC.

Concerning this clonotype: A read error may explain this, as a much larger clone is one base away. The chain recombines TRBV20-1 with TRBJ2-7; 8 nucleotides align to TRBD2. This CDR3 is 13 amino acids long. Germline CDR1 reads DFQATT; CDR2 reads SNEGSKA (reference sequence). CDR3 DNA sequence: TGCAGTGCTAGACTAGCGGGTTCCTACGAGCGGTACTTC. It encodes CSARLAGSYERYF.

This clonotype was found a few times. The rearrangement links TRBV28 to TRBJ1-5, with D perhaps TRBD1 (6 bases). The germline V gene has CDR1 MDHEN and CDR2 SYDVKM. V gave up 3 bases and J gave up 2 bases, with 11 bases separating them. The CDR3 runs to 15 residues. This CDR3 reads CASSFRGRGNQPQHF. The CDR3 DNA follows: TGTGCCAGCAGTTTCAGGGGAAGGGGCAATCAGCCCCAGCATTTT.

This rearrangement joins TRBV7-8 to TRBJ2-7, with a weak D call TRBD1 (6 bases). Germline V lookup: CDR1 SGHVS, CDR2 FQNEAQ. This CDR3 is 16 amino acids long. V was trimmed by 1 base and J by 0 bases, leaving 13 bases between them. CDR3 in amino acids: CASSLGWGHSSYEQYF. DNA for the CDR3: TGTGCCAGCAGCTTAGGGTGGGGGCATAGCTCCTACGAGCAGTACTTC.

The V gene is TRBV6-1, the J gene TRBJ1-1; D gene uncertain. Germline CDR1 and CDR2: MNHNS and SASEGT. Trimming left V 7 bases short and J 0 bases short, with 9 bases between. This CDR3 contains 13 residues. The CDR3 protein is CASTSHLNTEAFF. The CDR3, as DNA: TGTGCCAGCACCTCACATCTGAACACTGAAGCTTTCTTT.

Ten or more counts support this clonotype. The rearrangement uses TRBV28 and TRBJ1-2, with a weak D call TRBD1 (5 bases). CDR1 and CDR2 from the germline V gene are MDHEN and SYDVKM. V gave up 7 bases and J gave up 2 bases, with 17 bases separating them. This CDR3 region has 15 residues. CDR3 residues: CASIMGGVRNYGYTF. The CDR3 DNA sequence: TGTGCCAGCATCATGGGAGGGGTTCGAAACTATGGCTACACCTTC.

About this clonotype itself: Germline is not matched at one junction end, which may reflect a read error. V is TRBV7-3 and J is TRBJ1-5; D gene uncertain. Germline assignment: CDR1 SGHTA and CDR2 FQGTGA. CDR3 length: 13 residues. The CDR3 DNA reads TGTGCCAGCGGCTTAACCCGACTCGAACCCCAGCATTTT. Its translation: CASGLTRLEPQHF.

This clonotype was recorded many times. The chain joins TRBV7-2 to TRBJ1-4; D is unclear. Germline V lookup: CDR1 SGHTA, CDR2 FQGNSA. V dropped 5 bases and J dropped 5 bases, with 6 bases sitting between them. This CDR3 comprises 12 residues. The CDR3, as DNA: TGTGCCAGCAGCACTCTGAATGAAAAACTGTTTTTT. This gives the protein CASSTLNEKLFF.

The CDR3 coding sequence is TGTGCCAGTGGGCCCCGCGGGACACCCAGCACAGATACGCAGTATTTT. It encodes CASGPRGTPSTDTQYF. The gene calls are TRBV19 and TRBJ2-3, with D perhaps matching TRBD1 or TRBD2 (6 bases each). The CDR3 is 16 residues long. V lost 8 bases, J lost 0 bases, and 18 bases lay in between. CDR1 is LNHDA and CDR2 is SQIVND in the germline V gene (reference sequence).

The V gene is TRBV4-1, the J gene TRBJ1-1, with D possibly being TRBD1 (6 bases). Germline V gene data show CDR1 as MGHRA and CDR2 as YSYEKL. This CDR3 is built from 15 residues. The V and J ends lost 4 bases and 2 bases respectively, with 14 bases between them. Here the CDR3 DNA reads TGCGCCAGCAGCCCGAGGGGGGTCAGAAACACTGAAGCTTTCTTT. It codes for CASSPRGVRNTEAFF.

This clonotype has at least ten counts. CDR3 sequence: CASSMTVLNTEAFF. Written as DNA, the CDR3 is TGTGCCAGCAGCATGACAGTATTGAACACTGAAGCTTTCTTT. V usage is TRBV7-9 and J usage is TRBJ1-1; tentatively, D is TRBD1 (5 bases). Per the germline V gene, CDR1 is SEHNR and CDR2 is FQNEAQ (reference sequence). The CDR3 length is 14 residues. V was trimmed by 5 bases and J by 0 bases, leaving 10 bases between them.

This clonotype occurred a few times. This sequence joins TRBV28 and TRBJ2-3; 7 bases line up with TRBD2. Germline assignment: CDR1 MDHEN and CDR2 SYDVKM. V lost 3 bases to trimming and J lost 2 bases; unmatched junction nucleotides: 5. This CDR3 contains 15 residues. The CDR3 loop is CASSLASGYTDTQYF. The CDR3, as DNA: TGTGCCAGCAGTTTGGCTAGCGGATACACAGATACGCAGTATTTT.

The J gene is TRBJ2-7, the V gene TRBV7-3; tentatively, D is TRBD1 or TRBD2 (6 bases each). Trimming removed 3 bases from V and 7 bases from J, with 16 bases in between. The CDR3 is 14 residues long. CDR1 and CDR2 (germline): SGHTA, FQGTGA. The CDR3: CASSFLGGTGEQYF. As DNA, the CDR3 is TGTGCCAGCAGCTTTCTAGGGGGGACGGGGGAGCAGTACTTC.